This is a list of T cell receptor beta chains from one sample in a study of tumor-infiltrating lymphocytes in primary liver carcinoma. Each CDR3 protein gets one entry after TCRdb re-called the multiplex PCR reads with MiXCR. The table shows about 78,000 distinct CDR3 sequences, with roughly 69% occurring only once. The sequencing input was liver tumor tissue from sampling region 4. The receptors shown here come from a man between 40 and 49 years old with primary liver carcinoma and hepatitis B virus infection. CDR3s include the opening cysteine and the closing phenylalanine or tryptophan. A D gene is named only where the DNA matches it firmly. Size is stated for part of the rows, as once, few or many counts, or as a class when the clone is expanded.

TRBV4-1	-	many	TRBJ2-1	CASSQGNYNNEQFF	TGCGCCAGCAGCCAAGGCAACTATAACAATGAGCAGTTCTTC
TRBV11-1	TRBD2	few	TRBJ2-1	CASSLGPAGEVDNERFF	TGTGCTAGCAGCCTGGGACCAGCGGGAGAAGTTGACAATGAGCGGTTCTTC
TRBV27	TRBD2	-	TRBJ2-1	CASSLTGVGLAGLNEQFF	TGTGCCAGCAGCCTAACAGGGGTAGGGCTAGCGGGGCTCAATGAGCAGTTCTTC
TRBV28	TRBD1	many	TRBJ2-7	CASRPQGSGTYEQYF	TGTGCCAGCAGGCCACAGGGGTCGGGGACCTACGAGCAGTACTTC
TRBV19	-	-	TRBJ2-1	CASSPGTGGLYNEQFF	TGTGCCAGTAGTCCCGGGACTGGCGGGCTATACAATGAGCAGTTCTTC
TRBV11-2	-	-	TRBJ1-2	CASSLVVNNHDYTF	TGTGCCAGCAGCTTAGTAGTCAATAACCATGACTACACCTTC
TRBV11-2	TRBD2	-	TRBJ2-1	CASSYFSTSGRGGGLF	TGCGCCAGCAGCTACTTTTCGACTAGCGGGAGGGGAGGCGGGCTCTTC
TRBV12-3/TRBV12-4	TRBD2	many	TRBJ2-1	CASRPYPGLADNEQFF	TGTGCCAGCAGGCCTTACCCGGGACTAGCCGATAATGAGCAGTTCTTC
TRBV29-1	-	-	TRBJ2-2	CGVDRGLGELFF	TGCGGCGTTGACCGAGGGCTCGGGGAGCTGTTTTTT
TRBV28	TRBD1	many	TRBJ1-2	CASSTQGGSYAWGYTF	TGTGCCAGCAGCACCCAGGGGGGTAGTTATGCGTGGGGCTACACCTTC
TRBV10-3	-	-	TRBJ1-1	CAIRQARMDHPEAFF	TGTGCCATCAGGCAAGCGCGAATGGATCATCCTGAAGCTTTCTTT
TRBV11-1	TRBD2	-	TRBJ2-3	CASSSGYRVKAGVSGDTQYF	TGTGCCAGCAGCTCAGGCTACAGGGTCAAAGCGGGAGTTTCTGGGGATACGCAGTATTTT
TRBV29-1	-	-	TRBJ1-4	CSYRAFNEKLFF	TGCAGCTACCGGGCCTTTAATGAAAAACTGTTTTTC
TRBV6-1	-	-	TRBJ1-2	CPSYDAPIGSYGYTF	TGTCCCAGCTACGACGCCCCCATAGGGAGTTATGGCTACACCTTC
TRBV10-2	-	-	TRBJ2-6	CASSVVSGADVLSF	TGCGCCAGCAGCGTGGTCTCTGGGGCCGACGTCCTGAGTTTC
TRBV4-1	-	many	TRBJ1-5	CASSLRQGIGHQPQHF	TGCGCCAGCAGCTTACGCCAGGGTATAGGGCATCAGCCCCAGCATTTT
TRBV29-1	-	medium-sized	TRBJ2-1	CSVVDEISEQFF	TGCAGCGTTGTTGATGAGATAAGTGAGCAGTTCTTC
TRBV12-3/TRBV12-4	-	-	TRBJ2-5	CTSGSTWETQYF	TGTACCAGCGGCTCGACGTGGGAGACCCAGTACTTC
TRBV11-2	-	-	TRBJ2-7	CACSLADGTYEQYF	TGTGCCTGCAGCCTAGCCGACGGAACCTACGAGCAGTACTTC
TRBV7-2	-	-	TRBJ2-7	CASSRLEGNSYEQYF	TGTGCCAGCAGCAGATTGGAGGGCAATTCCTACGAGCAGTACTTC
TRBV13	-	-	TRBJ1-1	CAGSLVRTEVFF	TGTGCCGGCAGCTTAGTCCGCACTGAAGTTTTCTTT
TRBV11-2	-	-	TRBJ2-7	CASTLDGGACEQYF	TGTGCCAGCACCTTAGACGGCGGAGCCTGCGAGCAGTACTTC
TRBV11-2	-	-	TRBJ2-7	CASTPSEAPHYEQYF	TGTGCCAGCACCCCCTCGGAAGCGCCCCACTACGAGCAGTATTTC
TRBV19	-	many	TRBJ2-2	CASIRTVNTGELFF	TGTGCCAGTATTCGGACTGTGAACACCGGGGAGCTGTTTTTT
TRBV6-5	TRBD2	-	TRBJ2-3	CASSPWTSGRVGRTMDTQYF	TGTGCCAGCAGTCCCTGGACTAGCGGGAGGGTGGGTAGGACCATGGATACGCAGTATTTT
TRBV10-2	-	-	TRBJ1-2	CASNRPLEYGYTF	TGTGCCAGCAACAGGCCTCTGGAATATGGCTACACCTTC
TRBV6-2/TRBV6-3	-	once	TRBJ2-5	CASCGGETQYF	TGTGCCAGCTGTGGTGGAGAGACCCAGTATTTC
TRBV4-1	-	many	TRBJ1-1	CASSQGKGEAFF	TGCGCCAGCAGCCAGGGGAAAGGTGAAGCTTTCTTT
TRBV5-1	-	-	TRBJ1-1	CASSLDSMNTETFF	TGCGCCAGCAGTTTGGACAGCATGAACACTGAAACTTTCTTT
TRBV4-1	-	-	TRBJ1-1	CASSRAGLDIEAFF	TGCGCCAGCAGCCGGGCAGGGTTAGATATTGAAGCTTTCTTT
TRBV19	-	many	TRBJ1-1	CASRTYETMNTEAFF	TGTGCCAGTAGAACATACGAGACCATGAACACTGAAGCTTTCTTT
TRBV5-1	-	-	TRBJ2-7	CASSLGQWVSHEQYF	TGCGCCAGCAGCTTGGGGCAGTGGGTCTCCCACGAGCAGTACTTC
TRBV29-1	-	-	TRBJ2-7	CIVERPPSYEQYF	TGCATCGTGGAGCGGCCCCCGTCCTACGAGCAGTACTTC
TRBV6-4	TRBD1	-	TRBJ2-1	CASKPGQDFNGQIF	TGTGCCAGCAAACCGGGACAGGACTTCAATGGGCAGATCTTC